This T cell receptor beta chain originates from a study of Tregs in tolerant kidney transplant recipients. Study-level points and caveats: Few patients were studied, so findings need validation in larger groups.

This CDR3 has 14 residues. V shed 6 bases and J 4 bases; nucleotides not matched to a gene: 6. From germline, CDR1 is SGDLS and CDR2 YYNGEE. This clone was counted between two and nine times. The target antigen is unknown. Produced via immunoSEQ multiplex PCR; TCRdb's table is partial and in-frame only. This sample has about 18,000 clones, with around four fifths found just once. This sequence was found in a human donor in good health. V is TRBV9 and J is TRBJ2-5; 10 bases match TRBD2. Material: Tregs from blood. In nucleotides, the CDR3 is TGTGCCAGCAACCCAGCGGGAGGGGGAGAGACCCAGTACTTC. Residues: CASNPAGGGETQYF.